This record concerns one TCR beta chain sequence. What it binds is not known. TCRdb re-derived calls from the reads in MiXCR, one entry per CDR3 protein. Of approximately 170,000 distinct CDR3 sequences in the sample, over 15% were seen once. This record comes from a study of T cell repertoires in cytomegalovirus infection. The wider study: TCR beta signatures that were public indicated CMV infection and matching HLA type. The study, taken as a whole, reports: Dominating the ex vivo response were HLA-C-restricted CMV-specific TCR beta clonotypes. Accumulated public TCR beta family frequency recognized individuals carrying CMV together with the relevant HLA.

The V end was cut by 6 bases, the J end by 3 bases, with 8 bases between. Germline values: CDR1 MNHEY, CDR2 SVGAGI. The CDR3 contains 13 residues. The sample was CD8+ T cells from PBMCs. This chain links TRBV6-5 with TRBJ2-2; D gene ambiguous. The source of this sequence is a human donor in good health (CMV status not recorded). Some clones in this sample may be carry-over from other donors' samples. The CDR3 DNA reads TGTGCCAGCAGACCGACGGACACCGGGGAGCTGTTTTTT. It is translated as CASRPTDTGELFF.